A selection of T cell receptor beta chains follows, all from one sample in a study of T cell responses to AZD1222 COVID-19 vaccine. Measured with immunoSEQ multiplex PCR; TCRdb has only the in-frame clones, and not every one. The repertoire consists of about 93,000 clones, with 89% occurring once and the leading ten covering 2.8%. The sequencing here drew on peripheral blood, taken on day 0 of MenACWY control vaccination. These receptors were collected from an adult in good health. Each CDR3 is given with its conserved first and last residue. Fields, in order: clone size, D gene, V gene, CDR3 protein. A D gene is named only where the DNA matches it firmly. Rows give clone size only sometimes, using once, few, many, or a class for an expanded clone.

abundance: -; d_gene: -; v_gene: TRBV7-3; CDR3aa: CASSLNGGNEQFF
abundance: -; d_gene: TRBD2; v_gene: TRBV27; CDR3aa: CASSLSSGGQGYEQYF
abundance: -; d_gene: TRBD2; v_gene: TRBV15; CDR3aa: CATSRELAGGRSLDTQYF
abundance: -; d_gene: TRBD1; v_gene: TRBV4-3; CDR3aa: CASSLKGQGGVTNEKLFF
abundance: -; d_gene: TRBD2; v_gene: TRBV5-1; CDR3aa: CASSHPLAGVRNEQFF
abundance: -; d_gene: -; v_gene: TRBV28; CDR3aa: CASSLQGPHNEQFF
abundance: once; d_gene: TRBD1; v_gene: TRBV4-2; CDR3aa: CASSPNRGRMPNYGYTF
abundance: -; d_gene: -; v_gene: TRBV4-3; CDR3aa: CASSPSGRGSQPQHF
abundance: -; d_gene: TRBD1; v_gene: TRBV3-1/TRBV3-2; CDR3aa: CASSQPQSGTGFYEQYF
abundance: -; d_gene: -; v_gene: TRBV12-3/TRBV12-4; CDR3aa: CASSPGQHEQYF
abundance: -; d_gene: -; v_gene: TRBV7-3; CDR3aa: CASSREARYEQYF
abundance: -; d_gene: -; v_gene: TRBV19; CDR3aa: CASSIAGDDYGYTF
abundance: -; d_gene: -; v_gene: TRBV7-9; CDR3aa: CASSDPLRGAGELFF
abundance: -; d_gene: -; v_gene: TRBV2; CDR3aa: CASWFHTEAFF
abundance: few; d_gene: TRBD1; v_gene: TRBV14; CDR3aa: CASSQGTGVYEQYF
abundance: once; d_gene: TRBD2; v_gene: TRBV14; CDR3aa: CASSQGAGADTQYF
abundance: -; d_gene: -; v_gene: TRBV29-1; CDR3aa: CSVSEGTGNQPQHF
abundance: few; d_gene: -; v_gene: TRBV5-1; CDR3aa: CASSLVGGPSWEQYF
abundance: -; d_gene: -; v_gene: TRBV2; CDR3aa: CASSEGPRVYGYTF
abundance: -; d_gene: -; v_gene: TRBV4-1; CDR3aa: CASSQGTGLTNNEQFF
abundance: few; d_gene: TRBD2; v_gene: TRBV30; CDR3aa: CAWNSGGETQYF
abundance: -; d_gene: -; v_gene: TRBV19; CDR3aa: CASSPGNSGNTIYF
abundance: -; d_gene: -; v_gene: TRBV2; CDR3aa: CASHSIRQSYNEQFF
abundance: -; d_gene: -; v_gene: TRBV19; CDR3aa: CASSARTVETQYF
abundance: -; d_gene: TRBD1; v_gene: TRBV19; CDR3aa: CASSSYRGRETQYF
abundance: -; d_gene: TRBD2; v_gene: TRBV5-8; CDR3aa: CASSLEYGRGTRTNEQFF
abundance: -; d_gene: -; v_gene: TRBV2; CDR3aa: CASSLVRGDNYGYTF
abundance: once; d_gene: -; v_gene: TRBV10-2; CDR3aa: CASSLKGSGSTEAFF
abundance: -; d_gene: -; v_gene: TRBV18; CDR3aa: CASSPPGTSYGYTF
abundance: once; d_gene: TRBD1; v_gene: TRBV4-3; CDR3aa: CASSQGTGGNYGYTF
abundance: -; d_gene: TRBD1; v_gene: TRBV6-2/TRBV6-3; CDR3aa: CASSPPQGVSVYGYTF
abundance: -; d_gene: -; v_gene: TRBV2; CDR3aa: CASGRDTGRGEQYF
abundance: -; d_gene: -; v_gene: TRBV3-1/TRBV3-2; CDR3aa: CASSQGQGFTEAFF
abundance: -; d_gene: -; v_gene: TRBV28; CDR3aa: CASSFGFGLFF
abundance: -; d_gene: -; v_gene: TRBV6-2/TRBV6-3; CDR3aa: CASSYSPGSGTDTQYF
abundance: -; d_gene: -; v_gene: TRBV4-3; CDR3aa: CASSPGYNEQFF
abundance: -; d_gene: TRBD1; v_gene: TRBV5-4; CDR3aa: CASSLGGTVPGYTF